Sequencing of this T cell receptor (beta chain) was carried out in a study of vaccination effects on CD4 cells after COVID-19. On the study more broadly: Post-vaccine sampling occurred a median 72 days after the second dose.

The repertoire was sequenced with immunoSEQ multiplex PCR; TCRdb's copy has only in-frame clones and lacks some. The sample shows 57,000 or so clones, 60% to 75% of them seen only once. With the ViraFEST assay, the study expanded antigen-specific CD4+ T cells using viral peptide pools, then sequenced them. The culture ran for approximately 10 days before CD4+ T cells were isolated. All participants had two doses of either the BNT162b2 or mRNA-1273 vaccine. They grew roughly 2 million PBMC in each well, adding around 9 IU/ml IL-2 and approximately 10 ug/ml peptides. Germline V CDR1 and CDR2: LGHDT, YNNKEL (reference sequence). CDR3 size: 13 residues. V lost 3 bases and J 4 bases, leaving 9 bases between the germline ends. A word on this clone: Its antigen is undetermined.

This chain joins TRBV3-1 (or the pseudogene TRBV3-2) and TRBJ1-1; no reliable D call. Sequenced here: CD4+ T cells from PBMCs cultured with HCoV-229E spike peptides, sampled after COVID-19 vaccination. The TCR was taken from a human donor who received a COVID-19 vaccine. In DNA form, the CDR3 reads TGTGCCAGCAGCCATAGGAGGGCCACTGAAGCTTTCTTT. It translates to CASSHRRATEAFF.